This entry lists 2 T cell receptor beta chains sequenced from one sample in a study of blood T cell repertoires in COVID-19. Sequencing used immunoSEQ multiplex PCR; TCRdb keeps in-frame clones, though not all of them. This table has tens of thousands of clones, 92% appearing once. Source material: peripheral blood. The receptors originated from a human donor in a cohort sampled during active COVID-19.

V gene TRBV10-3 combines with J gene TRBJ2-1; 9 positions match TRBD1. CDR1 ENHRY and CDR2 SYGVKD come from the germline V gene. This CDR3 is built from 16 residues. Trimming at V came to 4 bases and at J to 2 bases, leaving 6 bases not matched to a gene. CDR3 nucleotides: TGTGCCATCAGTGTGTCGGGACAGGGACCCTACAATGAGCAGTTCTTC. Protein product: CAISVSGQGPYNEQFF.

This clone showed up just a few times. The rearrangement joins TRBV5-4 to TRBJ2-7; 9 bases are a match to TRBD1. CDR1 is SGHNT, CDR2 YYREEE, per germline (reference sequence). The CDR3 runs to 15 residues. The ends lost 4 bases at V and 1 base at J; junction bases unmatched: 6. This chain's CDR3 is CASSAVGTGSYEQYF. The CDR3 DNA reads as TGTGCCAGCAGCGCTGTAGGGACAGGGTCCTACGAGCAGTACTTC.